This TCR beta chain stems from a study of T-cell memory formation after mild COVID-19. TCR alpha and TCR beta cDNA libraries carrying sample barcodes and UMIs came from 5'RACE with constant-segment primers. TCRdb processed the 5' RACE reads anew with MiXCR; each CDR3 protein has one entry. There are 250,000 to 350,000 distinct CDR3 sequences in the sample; approximately 19% occur only once, and around 21% lies in the top ten. Overall study findings and caveats: A subset of responding clones appeared in pre-infection memory, suggesting cross-reactive memory joined.

Per the germline V gene, CDR1 is MNHEY and CDR2 is SVGEGT. V lost 5 bases and J lost 2, with 5 bases in between. The CDR3 runs 12 residues. This clonotype was seen a few times. Antigen: not known. The TCR originated in a man aged 18 to 30 who had mild COVID-19 (a few samples of this study predate the infection). Cell type and time point are not known. The chain recombines TRBV6-2 or TRBV6-3 with TRBJ2-3; D is unresolved. Sequenced material: PBMCs or a T cell subset sorted from them (not recorded which). CDR3 sequence reads: CASSTNTDTQYF. The CDR3 DNA sequence: TGTGCCAGCAGTACTAACACAGATACGCAGTATTTT.